Listed here are 9 T cell receptor beta chains from one sample, sequenced in a study of blood T cell repertoires in COVID-19. The table came from immunoSEQ multiplex PCR; TCRdb's copy has only in-frame clones and leaves some out. The top ten hold over 10% of the sample, which has 150,000 to 200,000 clones, roughly four fifths seen once. Sample: peripheral blood. The receptors derive from a man between 65 and 79 years old who had recovered from COVID-19.

The chain joins TRBV10-3 to TRBJ2-5, with TRBD2 matching 8 bases. The CDR3 covers 15 residues. Germline V lookup: CDR1 ENHRY, CDR2 SYGVKD. V was pared by 10 bases and J by 4 bases, with 14 bases of the junction left unmatched. The CDR3 DNA follows: TGTGCCACCGCGGGGGGAGCGGGAGAGGTAGAGACCCAGTACTTC. It yields the protein CATAGGAGEVETQYF.

The chain joins TRBV7-8 to TRBJ2-2; maybe TRBD1 (5 bases). Trimming removed 3 bases at V and 2 bases at J, with 7 bases between. The CDR3 is 14 amino acids. Germline loops: CDR1 SGHVS, CDR2 FQNEAQ. The DNA of the CDR3 is TGTGCCAGCAGCTTGGGGCAAAACACCGGGGAGCTGTTTTTT. As protein: CASSLGQNTGELFF. Complete variable domain (other parts from reference TRBV7-8 and TRBJ2-2): GAGVSQSPRYKVAKRGQDVALRCDPISGHVSLFWYQQALGQGPEFLTYFQNEAQLDKSGLPSDRFFAERPEGSVSTLKIQRTQQEDSAVYLCASSLGQNTGELFFGEGSRLTVL.

The V gene is TRBV3-1 (or the pseudogene TRBV3-2), the J gene TRBJ2-2; 12 bases are a match to TRBD1. Germline V lookup: CDR1 LGHDT, CDR2 YNNKEL (reference sequence). The length of the CDR3 is 16 residues. V was pared by 3 bases and J by 7 bases, with 6 bases of the junction left unmatched. CDR3: CASSHRDRGRGGELFF. For the CDR3, the DNA is TGTGCCAGCAGCCATCGGGACAGGGGGCGCGGCGGGGAGCTGTTTTTT.

The genes are TRBV6-5 and TRBJ1-5, with 10 bases that match TRBD1. CDR1 MNHEY and CDR2 SVGAGI come from the germline V gene. V lost 4 bases and J lost 4; bases outside the gene matches: 4. This CDR3 is built from 15 residues. The DNA for the CDR3 is TGTGCCAGCAGTTGGGGACAGGGGAAAAATCAGCCCCAGCATTTT. This translates into CASSWGQGKNQPQHF.

This clone appeared once. The rearrangement joins TRBV9 to TRBJ2-1; TRBD2 matches at 11 bases. This CDR3 region has 16 residues. The V gene's germline CDR1 is SGDLS and CDR2 YYNGEE. With 0 bases clipped from V and 3 bases from J, the junction kept 2 bases outside the gene matches. The CDR3 spells CASSVEGTSGYNEQFF. The CDR3 nucleotides are TGTGCCAGCAGCGTAGAGGGGACTAGCGGCTACAATGAGCAGTTCTTC.

This clone showed up just once. The chain joins TRBV9 to TRBJ2-7, with 9 nucleotides matching TRBD2. This CDR3 has 15 amino acids. The V gene's germline CDR1 is SGDLS and CDR2 YYNGEE. V shed 4 bases, J shed 2 bases, and the junction held 7 bases outside the gene matches. The CDR3 reads CASSPGTSLTYEQYF. The CDR3 coding sequence is TGTGCCAGCAGCCCCGGGACTAGCCTTACCTACGAGCAGTACTTC.

The gene calls are TRBV11-2 and TRBJ2-1; no clear D gene. CDR3 length: 14 residues. Trimming cost V 4 bases and J 1 base, with 8 bases left between them. Germline V gene data show CDR1 as SGHAT and CDR2 as FQNNGV. The CDR3 sequence: CASSWSASYNEQFF. The CDR3 DNA reads TGTGCCAGCAGCTGGAGCGCGTCCTACAATGAGCAGTTCTTC.

The J gene is TRBJ1-5, the V gene TRBV28; no clear D gene. Germline V gene data show CDR1 as MDHEN and CDR2 as SYDVKM. Between the trimmed V and J ends, which lost 5 bases and 6 bases, there was a span of 17 bases. This CDR3 comprises 15 residues. Here the CDR3 DNA reads TGTGCCAGCAGTCGGACGGCGGGAGTAGGTCAGCCCCAGCATTTT. Translating gives CASSRTAGVGQPQHF.

This clone occurred a few times. This rearrangement joins TRBV7-9 to TRBJ2-2; 7 nucleotides match TRBD2. Trimming removed 1 base from V and 1 base from J; junction bases left unmatched: 3. Germline V gene data show CDR1 as SEHNR and CDR2 as FQNEAQ (reference sequence). CDR3 length equals 16 residues. In DNA, the CDR3 is TGTGCCAGCAGCTTAGACGGCGGGGGGAACACCGGGGAGCTGTTTTTT. Translating gives CASSLDGGGNTGELFF.